Following are 24 T cell receptor beta chains from one sample sequenced in a study of shared clonotypes between healthy human individuals. Repertoires were generated with immunoSEQ multiplex PCR, while TCRdb's copy carries only in-frame clones and drops some. The sample lists nearly 1,000,000 clones; about three quarters were seen once. Sequenced sample: memory CD4+ T cells sorted from blood. Described subset: CD45RA-negative fraction. The receptors were sampled from a man in his late teens or twenties in good health.

The rearrangement joins TRBV10-2 to TRBJ2-3, with 13 bases matching TRBD2. CDR1 is WSHSY, CDR2 SAAADI, per germline. The CDR3 is 18 residues long. The V and J ends lost 8 bases and 2 bases, in that order; junction bases with no gene match: 13. The CDR3 DNA follows: TGCGCCAGCTCCCAGACTCAACTAGCGGGAGGGCCCACAGATACGCAGTATTTT. Translating gives CASSQTQLAGGPTDTQYF.

V usage is TRBV7-2 and J usage is TRBJ2-3, with 12 nucleotides matching TRBD1. The V gene's germline CDR1 is SGHTA and CDR2 FQGNSA. The V and J ends lost 1 base and 4 bases, in that order; junction bases with no gene match: 3. The CDR3 has 16 residues. Written as DNA, the CDR3 is TGTGCCAGCAGCTTAGTGGGACAGGGGGCCTCAGATACGCAGTATTTT. It yields the protein CASSLVGQGASDTQYF.

This clone turned up a few times. This sequence joins TRBV4-3 and TRBJ2-3; D gene unclear. In germline, CDR1 is LGHNA, CDR2 YSLEER. The CDR3 is 15 residues long. Trimming stripped 0 bases from V and 3 bases from J, with 10 bases between. The DNA for the CDR3 is TGCGCCAGCAGCCAAGATATCGGCAAAACAGATACGCAGTATTTT. This codes for CASSQDIGKTDTQYF.

V and J are TRBV2 and TRBJ1-6; D is ambiguous. The V end was cut by 7 bases, the J end by 5 bases, with 15 bases between. Germline CDR1 is SNHLY and CDR2 is FYNNEI. There are 15 residues in the CDR3. CDR3 in amino acids: CASTLTRANNSPLHF. In nucleotides, the CDR3 is TGTGCCAGCACTTTGACGCGGGCCAATAATTCACCCCTCCACTTT.

The CDR3 coding sequence is TGTGCCAGCAGTTACTCCCACGGAGAAGAGCAGTACTTC. Protein: CASSYSHGEEQYF. This chain uses TRBV6-5 with TRBJ2-7; D is unresolved. The CDR3 contains 13 residues. Trimming removed 0 bases at V and 7 bases at J, with 10 bases between. Germline CDR1 reads MNHEY; CDR2 reads SVGAGI.

The chain uses TRBV28 and TRBJ1-4; the D is unclear. CDR1 MDHEN and CDR2 SYDVKM come from the germline V gene. This CDR3 region has 14 residues. Trimming cost V 2 bases and J 3 bases, with 7 bases left between them. The CDR3, as DNA: TGTGCCAGCAGTTTAATGGGGTCTAATGAAAAACTGTTTTTT. The encoded protein is CASSLMGSNEKLFF.

The count of this clone is one. With a much larger clone just one base away, this may be a read error. CDR3 sequence (DNA): TGTGCCAGCAGCTCCAGGACAGTCCCCTACGAGCAGTACTTC. Translated: CASSSRTVPYEQYF. The chain recombines TRBV28 with TRBJ2-7, with D perhaps TRBD1 (6 bases). The CDR3 consists of 14 residues. Germline CDR1 and CDR2: MDHEN and SYDVKM. V lost 6 bases, J lost 2 bases, and 14 bases lay in between.

V and J are TRBV5-6 and TRBJ2-3, with 9 bases that match TRBD1. The CDR3 contains 16 residues. After removal of 4 bases from V and 3 bases from J, the junction contained 9 bases not matched to a gene. The V gene's germline CDR1 is SGHDT and CDR2 YYEEEE. The CDR3 loop reads CASSPDRGRRTDTQYF. CDR3 nucleotide sequence: TGTGCCAGCAGCCCGGACAGGGGTCGGCGTACAGATACGCAGTATTTT.

This chain joins TRBV4-1 and TRBJ2-7, with TRBD2 as a possible D gene (6 bases). V dropped 5 bases and J dropped 0 bases, with 17 bases sitting between them. Germline CDR1 is MGHRA and CDR2 is YSYEKL. The CDR3 consists of 16 residues. CDR3 sequence reads: CASSTQVQTSSYEQYF. The DNA of the CDR3 is TGCGCCAGCAGCACGCAAGTTCAGACTAGCTCCTACGAGCAGTACTTC.

The rearrangement links TRBV6-1 to TRBJ2-1, with TRBD2 identical over 14 bases. J was trimmed by 9 bases and V by 8 bases; bases with no gene match: 9. Germline lookup yields CDR1 MNHNS and CDR2 SASEGT. This CDR3 spans 15 amino acids. The CDR3 DNA sequence: TGTGCCAGCGTAAGGACTAGCGGGGGGACAGGTGAGCAGTTCTTC. This translates into CASVRTSGGTGEQFF.

The gene calls are TRBV9 and TRBJ2-2, with D uncertain. Germline values: CDR1 SGDLS, CDR2 YYNGEE. Trimming removed 4 bases at V and 1 base at J, with 11 bases between. The CDR3 runs 15 residues. The CDR3 is CASSQHDQNTGELFF. DNA of the CDR3: TGTGCCAGCAGCCAACACGACCAGAACACCGGGGAGCTGTTTTTT.

This chain uses TRBV9 with TRBJ2-5; perhaps TRBD2 as D (5 bases). CDR3 length: 14 residues. Per germline, CDR1 SGDLS and CDR2 YYNGEE. The V end lost 4 bases, the J end lost 5 bases, and 15 bases lay between the germline ends. The DNA of the CDR3 is TGTGCCAGCAGCAGGACTCCCAGTCTGGAGACCCAGTACTTC. Its translation: CASSRTPSLETQYF.

This rearrangement joins TRBV30 to TRBJ2-5; D is unresolved. In germline, CDR1 is GTSNPN, CDR2 SVGIG (reference sequence). The V and J ends lost 1 base and 2 bases respectively, with 5 bases between them. The CDR3 covers 12 residues. The CDR3 region has the DNA TGTGCCTGGAGTGGACGGCAAGAGACCCAGTACTTC. Translated: CAWSGRQETQYF.

This clone was picked up many times. The sample contains more than one DNA sequence encoding this CDR3. This chain uses TRBV10-2 with TRBJ2-7, with D unresolved. CDR3 length: 11 residues. Per germline, CDR1 WSHSY and CDR2 SAAADI. The V end lost 0 bases, the J end lost 3 bases, and 0 bases lay between the germline ends. CDR3 coding DNA: TGCGCCAGCAGTGAGTCCTACGAGCAGTACTTC. Its translation: CASSESYEQYF.

The V gene is TRBV7-2, the J gene TRBJ1-6; D gene uncertain. CDR3 length equals 13 residues. The germline CDR1 and CDR2 sequences are SGHTA and FQGNSA. V was trimmed by 1 base and J by 7 bases, leaving 5 bases between them. CDR3 DNA: TGTGCCAGCAGCTTAGTGGGCAATTCACCCCTCCACTTT. Protein: CASSLVGNSPLHF.

This clone was picked up one time. This sequence joins TRBV7-2 and TRBJ2-5; D is possibly TRBD2 (6 bases). This CDR3 spans 16 amino acids. V gave up 5 bases and J gave up 2 bases, with 18 bases separating them. Germline lookup yields CDR1 SGHTA and CDR2 FQGNSA. CDR3 in DNA: TGTGCCAGCAGCCCGAATTGGAGGGCAGGGCAAGAGACCCAGTACTTC. It specifies CASSPNWRAGQETQYF.

The chain uses TRBV19 and TRBJ1-2; D is unresolved. Germline V gene data show CDR1 as LNHDA and CDR2 as SQIVND (reference sequence). This CDR3 spans 14 amino acids. Trimming took 3 bases from V and 6 from J, leaving 14 bases between them. DNA of the CDR3: TGTGCCAGTAGTATTGTTAACCGAGACCATGGCTACACCTTC. Amino acid sequence: CASSIVNRDHGYTF.

A few counts support this clone. The chain employs TRBV29-1 and TRBJ1-2, with D possibly TRBD1 on 6 matching bases. Per the germline V gene, CDR1 is SQVTM and CDR2 is ANQGSEA. Trimming cost V 7 bases and J 4 bases, with 13 bases left between them. The CDR3 has 12 residues. CDR3 residues: CSAGTYFYGYTF. CDR3 nucleotide sequence: TGCAGCGCCGGGACATACTTCTATGGCTACACCTTC.

The CDR3 loop is CASINGIYYGYTF. The DNA for the CDR3 is TGTGCCAGCATCAACGGGATTTACTATGGCTACACCTTC. The J gene is TRBJ1-2, the V gene TRBV6-1, with no clear D. V was clipped by 7 bases and J by 3 bases, with 12 bases between them. The CDR3 is 13 amino acids. CDR1 is MNHNS, CDR2 SASEGT, per germline.

V and J are TRBV5-1 and TRBJ1-1; possibly TRBD1 for D (5 bases). This CDR3 is built from 15 residues. V was clipped by 3 bases and J by 1 base, with 13 bases between them. Per germline, CDR1 SGHRS and CDR2 YFSETQ. The CDR3 nucleotides read TGCGCCAGCAGCTGGGACTGGACTCCGAACACTGAAGCTTTCTTT. Translation gives CASSWDWTPNTEAFF.

This chain connects TRBV5-4 to TRBJ1-2, with D possibly matching TRBD1 (6 bases). V lost 3 bases, J lost 4 bases, and 7 bases lay in between. Per germline, CDR1 SGHNT and CDR2 YYREEE (reference sequence). This CDR3 is 12 amino acids long. The CDR3 bases are TGTGCCAGCAGCTGGGACATCTATGGCTACACCTTC. Translating it yields CASSWDIYGYTF.

The chain combines TRBV5-6 with TRBJ2-3, with TRBD2 matching 10 bases. CDR3 length: 15 residues. The V and J ends lost 5 bases and 2 bases, in that order; junction bases with no gene match: 5. Germline V gene lookup returns CDR1 SGHDT and CDR2 YYEEEE. The CDR3 loop is CASSLTSGNTDTQYF. DNA for the CDR3: TGTGCCAGCAGTCTTACTAGCGGGAACACAGATACGCAGTATTTT. The complete variable domain, with remaining parts taken from reference TRBV5-6 and TRBJ2-3, reads DAGVTQSPTHLIKTRGQQVTLRCSPKSGHDTVSWYQQALGQGPQFIFQYYEEEERQRGNFPDRFSGHQFPNYSSELNVNALLLGDSALYLCASSLTSGNTDTQYFGPGTRLTVL.

The chain is built from TRBV10-3 and TRBJ2-1; 10 positions agree with TRBD2. The V and J ends lost 2 bases and 7 bases, in that order; junction bases with no gene match: 8. This CDR3 is 16 amino acids long. Germline CDR1 is ENHRY and CDR2 is SYGVKD. In DNA form, the CDR3 reads TGTGCCATCAGTGAGGGTGCTAGCGGGAGTGGTAATGAGCAGTTCTTC. This translates into CAISEGASGSGNEQFF.

This chain connects TRBV5-1 to TRBJ2-7, with a weak D call TRBD2 (5 bases). The CDR3 totals 13 residues. The germline V gene has CDR1 SGHRS and CDR2 YFSETQ. V gave up 1 base and J gave up 5 bases, with 10 bases separating them. The CDR3: CASSLSSSNEQYF. The CDR3 DNA reads as TGCGCCAGCAGCTTGTCTAGCAGCAACGAGCAGTACTTC. The entire variable domain, with the rest obtained from reference TRBV5-1 and TRBJ2-7, is as follows: KAGVTQTPRYLIKTRGQQVTLSCSPISGHRSVSWYQQTPGQGLQFLFEYFSETQRNKGNFPGRFSGRQFSNSRSEMNVSTLELGDSALYLCASSLSSSNEQYFGPGTRLTVT.